A selection of T cell receptor beta chains follows, all from one sample in a study of T cell responses to AZD1222 COVID-19 vaccine. The protocol was immunoSEQ multiplex PCR, while the TCRdb copy is restricted to in-frame clones and leaves out a portion. The sample has 130,000 or so clones, 89% seen once. Sequenced here: peripheral blood, sampled 28 days after the second AZD1222 dose. The source is an adult who received the AZD1222 COVID-19 vaccine. Each CDR3 is given with its conserved first and last residue. The D gene is left open where the match is weak. Clone size is not always given. Where it is, it says once, few, many or a class for expanded clones.

CDR3 length: 15; J gene: TRBJ1-1; clone size: .; D gene: .; V gene: TRBV4-3; CDR3 protein: CASSQVLGLYAEAFF; CDR3 DNA: TGCGCCAGCAGCCAAGTTTTAGGGTTATATGCTGAAGCTTTCTTT
CDR3 length: 14; J gene: TRBJ1-5; clone size: few; D gene: .; V gene: TRBV24-1; CDR3 protein: CATSDRTRNQPQHF; CDR3 DNA: TGTGCCACCAGTGACCGGACCCGCAATCAGCCCCAGCATTTT
CDR3 length: 13; J gene: TRBJ1-1; clone size: .; D gene: .; V gene: TRBV5-1; CDR3 protein: CASSKTSHTEAFF; CDR3 DNA: TGCGCCAGCAGTAAGACTAGTCACACTGAAGCTTTCTTT
CDR3 length: 18; J gene: TRBJ2-1; clone size: few; D gene: TRBD2; V gene: TRBV10-1; CDR3 protein: CASSPRVAGGMNYNEQFF; CDR3 DNA: TGCGCCAGCAGTCCTCGAGTAGCGGGAGGGATGAACTACAATGAGCAGTTCTTC
CDR3 length: 11; J gene: TRBJ1-1; clone size: .; D gene: .; V gene: TRBV6-5; CDR3 protein: CASSYLEEAFF; CDR3 DNA: TGTGCCAGCAGTTACCTCGAAGAAGCTTTCTTT
CDR3 length: 18; J gene: TRBJ2-3; clone size: .; D gene: TRBD2; V gene: TRBV7-2; CDR3 protein: CASSLRLAGGISTDTQYF; CDR3 DNA: TGTGCCAGCAGCCTACGACTAGCGGGAGGGATCAGCACAGATACGCAGTATTTT
CDR3 length: 11; J gene: TRBJ1-5; clone size: once; D gene: .; V gene: TRBV28; CDR3 protein: CASSSPQPQHF; CDR3 DNA: TGTGCCAGCAGTTCACCCCAGCCCCAGCATTTT
CDR3 length: 14; J gene: TRBJ1-1; clone size: few; D gene: TRBD1; V gene: TRBV14; CDR3 protein: CASSLYQGGSEAFF; CDR3 DNA: TGTGCCAGCAGCCTATACCAGGGGGGCTCTGAAGCTTTCTTT
CDR3 length: 14; J gene: TRBJ2-2; clone size: .; D gene: TRBD1; V gene: TRBV19; CDR3 protein: CASSKGANTGELFF; CDR3 DNA: TGTGCCAGTAGTAAGGGGGCAAACACCGGGGAGCTGTTTTTT
CDR3 length: 15; J gene: TRBJ1-2; clone size: .; D gene: .; V gene: TRBV4-1; CDR3 protein: CASSQVTGLHYGYTF; CDR3 DNA: TGCGCCAGCAGCCAAGTTACAGGTCTTCACTATGGCTACACCTTC
CDR3 length: 13; J gene: TRBJ2-1; clone size: .; D gene: .; V gene: TRBV3-1/TRBV3-2; CDR3 protein: CASSQSGENEQFF; CDR3 DNA: TGTGCCAGCAGCCAGTCGGGAGAGAATGAGCAGTTCTTC
CDR3 length: 15; J gene: TRBJ1-4; clone size: few; D gene: .; V gene: TRBV4-2; CDR3 protein: CASSQDRVTNEKLFF; CDR3 DNA: TGTGCCAGCAGCCAAGACAGGGTAACTAATGAAAAACTGTTTTTT
CDR3 length: 16; J gene: TRBJ2-7; clone size: .; D gene: TRBD2; V gene: TRBV6-2/TRBV6-3; CDR3 protein: CASSPRMLAGVYEQYF; CDR3 DNA: TGTGCCAGCAGCCCAAGGATGCTAGCGGGAGTGTACGAGCAGTACTTC
CDR3 length: 13; J gene: TRBJ1-2; clone size: .; D gene: .; V gene: TRBV30; CDR3 protein: CAWSNNGLDGYTF; CDR3 DNA: TGTGCCTGGAGTAATAACGGATTAGATGGCTACACCTTC
CDR3 length: 13; J gene: TRBJ2-7; clone size: .; D gene: .; V gene: TRBV4-3; CDR3 protein: CASSRYTGYEQYF; CDR3 DNA: TGCGCCAGCAGCAGATATACAGGGTACGAGCAGTACTTC
CDR3 length: 15; J gene: TRBJ2-1; clone size: once; D gene: .; V gene: TRBV7-9; CDR3 protein: CASSQQAGSYNEQFF; CDR3 DNA: TGTGCCAGCAGTCAACAAGCGGGCTCCTACAATGAGCAGTTCTTC
CDR3 length: 14; J gene: TRBJ1-5; clone size: .; D gene: .; V gene: TRBV4-1; CDR3 protein: CASSQDGRYRPQHF; CDR3 DNA: TGCGCCAGCAGCCAAGATGGACGTTATCGGCCCCAGCATTTT
CDR3 length: 17; J gene: TRBJ1-1; clone size: .; D gene: .; V gene: TRBV10-3; CDR3 protein: CAISESNWARDGTEAFF; CDR3 DNA: TGTGCCATCAGTGAGTCGAACTGGGCGCGAGATGGCACTGAAGCTTTCTTT
CDR3 length: 15; J gene: TRBJ2-5; clone size: once; D gene: .; V gene: TRBV19; CDR3 protein: CASSISGTYQETQYF; CDR3 DNA: TGTGCCAGTAGTATTTCCGGGACATATCAAGAGACCCAGTACTTC
CDR3 length: 15; J gene: TRBJ2-6; clone size: .; D gene: .; V gene: TRBV19; CDR3 protein: CASSPWFSGANVLTF; CDR3 DNA: TGTGCCAGTAGTCCCTGGTTCTCTGGGGCCAACGTCCTGACTTTC
CDR3 length: 14; J gene: TRBJ1-1; clone size: once; D gene: .; V gene: TRBV6-5; CDR3 protein: CASSYSFPDEEAFF; CDR3 DNA: TGTGCCAGCAGTTACTCGTTTCCCGACGAAGAAGCTTTCTTT
CDR3 length: 16; J gene: TRBJ2-5; clone size: .; D gene: TRBD2; V gene: TRBV5-4; CDR3 protein: CASSPATTSGTETQYF; CDR3 DNA: TGTGCCAGCAGCCCCGCGACGACTAGCGGGACTGAGACCCAGTACTTC
CDR3 length: 13; J gene: TRBJ1-2; clone size: once; D gene: .; V gene: TRBV30; CDR3 protein: CAWRFRAGDGYTF; CDR3 DNA: TGTGCCTGGAGATTTCGAGCAGGGGATGGCTACACCTTC
CDR3 length: 14; J gene: TRBJ1-1; clone size: .; D gene: .; V gene: TRBV5-5; CDR3 protein: CASSATGKGTEAFF; CDR3 DNA: TGTGCCAGCAGCGCAACAGGGAAAGGCACTGAAGCTTTCTTT
CDR3 length: 13; J gene: TRBJ2-1; clone size: .; D gene: .; V gene: TRBV6-5; CDR3 protein: CASRGGHYNEQFF; CDR3 DNA: TGTGCCAGCAGGGGCGGGCACTACAATGAGCAGTTCTTC
CDR3 length: 13; J gene: TRBJ1-1; clone size: .; D gene: .; V gene: TRBV19; CDR3 protein: CASTPRGRTEAFF; CDR3 DNA: TGTGCCAGTACCCCCCGCGGGCGAACTGAAGCTTTCTTT
CDR3 length: 15; J gene: TRBJ2-3; clone size: .; D gene: .; V gene: TRBV29-1; CDR3 protein: CSVDAEGALTDTQYF; CDR3 DNA: TGCAGCGTTGACGCGGAGGGGGCTCTTACAGATACGCAGTATTTT
CDR3 length: 16; J gene: TRBJ2-1; clone size: .; D gene: .; V gene: TRBV6-5; CDR3 protein: CASSYSDSPVRDEQFF; CDR3 DNA: TGTGCCAGCAGTTACTCGGATAGCCCTGTGCGGGATGAGCAGTTCTTC
CDR3 length: 14; J gene: TRBJ2-2; clone size: once; D gene: .; V gene: TRBV6-5; CDR3 protein: CASPMTGNTGELFF; CDR3 DNA: TGTGCCAGCCCCATGACAGGGAACACCGGGGAGCTGTTTTTT
CDR3 length: 13; J gene: TRBJ1-2; clone size: .; D gene: .; V gene: TRBV6-2/TRBV6-3; CDR3 protein: CASSYKAANGYTF; CDR3 DNA: TGTGCCAGCAGTTATAAGGCAGCTAATGGCTACACCTTC
CDR3 length: 15; J gene: TRBJ2-6; clone size: once; D gene: .; V gene: TRBV27; CDR3 protein: CASSSPSRGANVLTF; CDR3 DNA: TGTGCCAGCAGCTCTCCCTCGCGCGGGGCCAACGTCCTGACTTTC
CDR3 length: 12; J gene: TRBJ2-7; clone size: once; D gene: .; V gene: TRBV15; CDR3 protein: CATSRDRTGQYF; CDR3 DNA: TGTGCCACCAGCAGAGATCGGACCGGGCAGTACTTC
CDR3 length: 12; J gene: TRBJ2-7; clone size: .; D gene: .; V gene: TRBV28; CDR3 protein: CASRQGPYEQYF; CDR3 DNA: TGTGCCAGCAGGCAGGGCCCCTACGAGCAGTACTTC
CDR3 length: 13; J gene: TRBJ2-1; clone size: .; D gene: .; V gene: TRBV18; CDR3 protein: CASSSLVVNEQFF; CDR3 DNA: TGTGCCAGCTCCTCCCTAGTGGTTAATGAGCAGTTCTTC
CDR3 length: 16; J gene: TRBJ2-7; clone size: .; D gene: TRBD1; V gene: TRBV4-3; CDR3 protein: CASSQGLDRGPYEQYF; CDR3 DNA: TGCGCCAGCAGCCAAGGGTTGGACAGGGGTCCGTACGAGCAGTACTTC
CDR3 length: 15; J gene: TRBJ1-6; clone size: .; D gene: .; V gene: TRBV13; CDR3 protein: CASSLGWGQNSPLHF; CDR3 DNA: TGTGCCAGCAGCTTAGGGTGGGGCCAAAATTCACCCCTCCACTTT
CDR3 length: 14; J gene: TRBJ2-7; clone size: .; D gene: TRBD2; V gene: TRBV5-1; CDR3 protein: CASSFLSGSGEQYF; CDR3 DNA: TGCGCCAGCAGCTTTCTTAGCGGGAGTGGCGAGCAGTACTTC